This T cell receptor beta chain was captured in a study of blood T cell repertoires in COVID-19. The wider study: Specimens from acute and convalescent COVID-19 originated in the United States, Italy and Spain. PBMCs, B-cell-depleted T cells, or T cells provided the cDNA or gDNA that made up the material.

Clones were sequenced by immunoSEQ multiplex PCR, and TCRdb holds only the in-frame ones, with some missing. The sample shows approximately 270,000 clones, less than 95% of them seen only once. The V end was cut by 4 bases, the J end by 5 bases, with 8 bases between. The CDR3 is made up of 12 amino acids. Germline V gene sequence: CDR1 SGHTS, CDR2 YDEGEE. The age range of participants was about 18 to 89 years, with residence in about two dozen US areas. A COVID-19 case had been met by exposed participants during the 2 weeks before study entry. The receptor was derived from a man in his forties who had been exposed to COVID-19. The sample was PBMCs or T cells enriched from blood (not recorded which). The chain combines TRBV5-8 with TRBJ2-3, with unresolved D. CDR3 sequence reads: CASSLSGDTQYF. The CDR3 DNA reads TGTGCCAGCAGCCTCTCCGGAGATACGCAGTATTTT.